This T cell receptor beta chain appears in the sequencing data of a study of blood T cell repertoires in COVID-19. Study-wide context: Donors in the United States, Italy and Spain gave samples during acute or convalescent COVID-19. T cells, B-cell-depleted T cells, or PBMCs provided the cDNA or gDNA that served as material.

V trimming: 6 bases; J trimming: 7 bases; junction bases outside the gene matches: 18. CDR3 length: 19 residues. In germline, CDR1 is KGHSH, CDR2 LQKENI. TCRdb keeps only in-frame clones here, not all; method: immunoSEQ multiplex PCR. This sample carries roughly 80,000 clones, approximately 81% of them seen once, and the ten largest clones take over 35%. The TCR sequence derives from an elderly man with acute or convalescent COVID-19. Material: peripheral blood. V usage is TRBV18 and J usage is TRBJ2-1; 13 nucleotides agree with TRBD2. CDR3 residues: CASSHLAQTSGRTANEQFF. Here the CDR3 DNA reads TGTGCCAGCTCTCACCTCGCCCAGACTAGCGGGAGGACAGCTAATGAGCAGTTCTTC.